The clone carrying this T cell receptor (beta chain) was seen only once. Antigen specificity is unknown. The data were taken from a study of cytomegalovirus exposure and HLA in healthy donors. Looking at the study overall: Unique TCRs numbering around 80 million, obtained from HLA-typed donors, made up an early data release. Study results and caveats: Reports showed the classifier diagnosing cytomegalovirus status with high specificity and sensitivity. Among the sequence variants, a highly shared cluster was likely an artifact of sequencing.

In the PCR, 60 Vbeta and 13 Jbeta primers were used. The method was immunoSEQ multiplex PCR; TCRdb's version includes in-frame clones alone and lacks a portion of them. The table has under 150,000 clones, around 87% seen once; the top ten hold about 5.5%. Germline assignment: CDR1 LGHNA and CDR2 YSLEER. Between the trimmed V and J ends, which lost 6 bases and 0 bases, there was a span of 11 bases. The CDR3 totals 14 residues. Sequencing was performed on PBMCs. The receptor's source is a woman aged 25 to 45 in good health and CMV-seronegative. V gene TRBV4-3 combines with J gene TRBJ1-2; possible D gene TRBD1, 6 bases. CDR3 loop: CASSSRDTNYGYTF. CDR3 coding DNA: TGCGCCAGCAGTAGCCGGGACACTAACTATGGCTACACCTTC.